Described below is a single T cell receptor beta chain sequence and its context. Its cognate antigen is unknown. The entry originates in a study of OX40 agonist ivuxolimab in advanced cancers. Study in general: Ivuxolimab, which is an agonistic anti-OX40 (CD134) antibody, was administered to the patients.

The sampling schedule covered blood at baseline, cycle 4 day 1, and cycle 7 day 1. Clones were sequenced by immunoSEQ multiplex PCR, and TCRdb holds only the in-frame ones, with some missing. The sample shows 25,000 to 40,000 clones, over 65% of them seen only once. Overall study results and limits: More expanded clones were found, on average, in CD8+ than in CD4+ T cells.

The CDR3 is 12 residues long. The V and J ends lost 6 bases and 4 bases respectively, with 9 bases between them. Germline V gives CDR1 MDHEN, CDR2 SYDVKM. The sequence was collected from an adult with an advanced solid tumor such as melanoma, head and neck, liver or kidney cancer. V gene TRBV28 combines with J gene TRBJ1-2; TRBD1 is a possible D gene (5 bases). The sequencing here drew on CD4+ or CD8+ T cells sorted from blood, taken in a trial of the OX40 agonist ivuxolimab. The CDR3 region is CASRRGPYGYTF. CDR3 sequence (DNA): TGTGCCAGCAGACGGGGCCCCTATGGCTACACCTTC.